This T cell receptor (beta chain) was identified in a study of stem cell transplantation in POMP-related autoinflammatory disease. Study overall: Before transplant, CD4+ T cells skewed naive and CD8+ proportions were low. Whole-study findings and limits: In patients with PRAID, every analyzed T-cell subset tended to show lower diversity and higher clonality.

Comment on this clone: Its antigen is still unknown.

Method: immunoSEQ multiplex PCR; TCRdb's copy keeps in-frame clones and lacks some. Of 68,000 or so clones in the sample, roughly 90% are singletons; the top ten hold 0.66%. Trimming took 6 bases from V and 5 from J, leaving 7 bases between them. The V gene's germline CDR1 is DFQATT and CDR2 SNEGSKA (reference sequence). CDR3 length equals 10 residues. Prominent immunodeficiency with autoinflammation defined PRAID. The input for sequencing was CD4+ T cells from PBMCs, taken after stem cell transplantation. The source of this sequence is a human patient with POMP-related autoinflammation and immune dysregulation (PRAID). Some T cells may be transferred from the graft donor. The chain uses TRBV20-1 and TRBJ1-2; no reliable D call. CDR3 bases: TGCAGTGCCCAGAAATATGGCTACACCTTC. This gives the protein CSAQKYGYTF.